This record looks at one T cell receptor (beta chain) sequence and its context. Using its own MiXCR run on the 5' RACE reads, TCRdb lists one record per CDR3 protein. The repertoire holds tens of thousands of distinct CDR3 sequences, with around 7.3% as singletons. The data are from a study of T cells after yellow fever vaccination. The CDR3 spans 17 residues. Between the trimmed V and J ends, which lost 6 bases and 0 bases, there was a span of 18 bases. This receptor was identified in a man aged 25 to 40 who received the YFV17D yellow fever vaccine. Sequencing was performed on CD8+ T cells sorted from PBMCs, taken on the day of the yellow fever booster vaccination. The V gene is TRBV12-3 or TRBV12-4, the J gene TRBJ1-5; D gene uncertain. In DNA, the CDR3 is TGTGCCAGCAGCCCCTTATCGGCAGAGTATAGCAATCAGCCCCAGCATTTT. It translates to CASSPLSAEYSNQPQHF.